The rows below give T cell receptor beta chains drawn from one sample of a study of cytomegalovirus exposure and HLA in healthy donors. Generated by immunoSEQ multiplex PCR, the TCRdb table keeps only in-frame clones and is missing some. Here the sample table reports 60,000 to 70,000 clones. Sequencing input: PBMCs. Receptors originate from a boy aged 5-17 years in good health and CMV-seronegative. The CDR3 runs from the conserved cysteine through the conserved F or W. A D gene is named only where the DNA matches it firmly.

j_gene | len | v_gene | d_gene | CDR3nt | CDR3aa
TRBJ2-3 | 13 | TRBV2 | NA | TGTGCCAGCAGTGAAGGAGGGACAGATACGCAGTATTTT | CASSEGGTDTQYF
TRBJ2-7 | 14 | TRBV7-8 | TRBD1 | TGTGCCAGCAGCTTAGGACAGGGGGCGGGCGAGCAGTACTTC | CASSLGQGAGEQYF
TRBJ1-2 | 15 | TRBV7-2 | NA | TGTGCCAGCAGCTTAGGACAGTCCGCTAACTATGGCTACACCTTC | CASSLGQSANYGYTF
TRBJ2-7 | 14 | TRBV7-9 | TRBD1 | TGTGCCAGCAGCAACGGGACAGGGGGCTACGAGCAGTACTTC | CASSNGTGGYEQYF
TRBJ2-3 | 15 | TRBV7-2 | NA | TGTGCCAGCAGCTTACGCGGGCATAGCACAGATACGCAGTATTTT | CASSLRGHSTDTQYF
TRBJ1-1 | 16 | TRBV27 | TRBD1 | TGTGCCAGCAGTCCCGAGCCGGGACAGGGGGCTGGTGAAGCTTTCTTT | CASSPEPGQGAGEAFF
TRBJ2-1 | 15 | TRBV7-3 | TRBD2 | TGTGCCAGCAGTACGGGACTAGCGGGAGTGCAAGAGCAGTTCTTC | CASSTGLAGVQEQFF
TRBJ2-1 | 13 | TRBV4-3 | NA | TGCGCCAGCAGCCAACAGCGTTCAAATGAGCAGTTCTTC | CASSQQRSNEQFF
TRBJ2-1 | 16 | TRBV4-3 | TRBD1 | TGCGCCAGCAGCCGGTTCCGGGACAGCTCCTACAATGAGCAGTTCTTC | CASSRFRDSSYNEQFF
TRBJ1-3 | 15 | TRBV7-9 | NA | TGTGCCAGCAGCTTAGGGACAGCCTCTGGAAACACCATATATTTT | CASSLGTASGNTIYF
TRBJ1-5 | 16 | TRBV28 | NA | TGTGCCAGCAGTCTCCGGGACACCATGGGCAATCAGCCCCAGCATTTT | CASSLRDTMGNQPQHF
TRBJ1-1 | 14 | TRBV5-4 | TRBD1 | TGTGCCAGCAGTAGGGGGCGCTTGAACACTGAAGCTTTCTTT | CASSRGRLNTEAFF
TRBJ1-1 | 12 | TRBV6-5 | NA | TGTGCCAGCAGTTACCCGGGTAGGTCTGCTTTCTTT | CASSYPGRSAFF
TRBJ1-4 | 17 | TRBV7-9 | NA | TGTGCCAGCAGCTTATCCGTCGAGACAGGAACTAATGAAAAACTGTTTTTT | CASSLSVETGTNEKLFF
TRBJ1-3 | 11 | TRBV30 | NA | TGTGCCTCCATAAACTCGGGGACCATATATTTT | CASINSGTIYF
TRBJ2-1 | 14 | TRBV9 | TRBD2 | TGTGCCAGCAGCGTAGACGGCGGGAGCGATGAGCAGTTCTTC | CASSVDGGSDEQFF
TRBJ2-7 | 13 | TRBV14 | NA | TGTGCCAGCAGCTTTTTCCACGAGGGCGAGCAGTACTTC | CASSFFHEGEQYF
TRBJ1-2 | 11 | TRBV29-1 | NA | TGCAGCGTTGATCACAGGGAGGGCTACACCTTC | CSVDHREGYTF
TRBJ2-7 | 13 | TRBV6-5 | TRBD1 | TGTGCCAGCAGCCCTGACAGGGGCTACGAGCAGTACTTC | CASSPDRGYEQYF
TRBJ2-1 | 14 | TRBV29-1 | TRBD2 | TGCAGCGTTGACCGGACTAGTTGGGCCAATGAGCAGTTCTTC | CSVDRTSWANEQFF
TRBJ1-1 | 17 | TRBV4-1 | TRBD1 | TGCGCCAGCAGCCAAGGAGACAGGGGAGCCTGGAACACTGAAGCTTTCTTT | CASSQGDRGAWNTEAFF
TRBJ1-5 | 15 | TRBV7-2 | TRBD1 | TGTGCCAGCAGCTCCACGGGACAGGGGGCCATAGCCCAGCATTTT | CASSSTGQGAIAQHF
TRBJ2-1 | 15 | TRBV7-2 | TRBD1 | TGTGCCAGCAGCTTAGTAAGGGACAGGCTCGTAGAGCAGTTCTTC | CASSLVRDRLVEQFF
TRBJ2-3 | 13 | TRBV19 | NA | TGTGCCATTAAGGGGGGGGACACAGATACGCAGTATTTT | CAIKGGDTDTQYF
TRBJ2-1 | 16 | TRBV11-3 | TRBD1 | TGTGCCAGCAGCGCCGTTAGTAGGACAGGGTACAATGAGCAGTTCTTC | CASSAVSRTGYNEQFF
TRBJ2-3 | 17 | TRBV5-1 | TRBD2 | TGCGCCAGCAGCTTTAATACCGGGACTACGGTAACAGATACGCAGTATTTT | CASSFNTGTTVTDTQYF
TRBJ1-2 | 14 | TRBV6-1 | TRBD1 | TGTGCCAGCAGCCCCTCGGGACAGAACTATGGCTACACCTTC | CASSPSGQNYGYTF
TRBJ1-2 | 14 | TRBV6-5 | NA | TGTGCCAGCAGTTACGTACAGGGAACTTATGGCTACACCTTC | CASSYVQGTYGYTF
TRBJ1-5 | 16 | TRBV7-8 | NA | TGTGCCAGCAGCCCCCGGAGGGTTGGGGGCAATCAGCCCCAGCATTTT | CASSPRRVGGNQPQHF
TRBJ2-7 | 16 | TRBV5-4 | TRBD2 | TGTGCCAGCAGCACTGGGGTGAAGGGAGGGGCCTACGAGCAGTACTTC | CASSTGVKGGAYEQYF
TRBJ1-3 | 14 | TRBV6-1 | NA | TGTGCCAGCAGTTTTCGGGACTCTGGAAACACCATATATTTT | CASSFRDSGNTIYF
TRBJ2-1 | 10 | TRBV20-1 | TRBD2 | TGCAGTGCCAGCGGGGATGAGCAGTTCTTC | CSASGDEQFF
TRBJ1-1 | 15 | TRBV9 | NA | TGTGCCGGCAGCGTAGGGGGAGTAAGGAACACTGAAGCTTTCTTT | CAGSVGGVRNTEAFF
TRBJ1-6 | 16 | TRBV10-3 | TRBD1 | TGTGCCATCAGTGGTGGACAGGGGAGAGGGGATTCACCCCTCCACTTT | CAISGGQGRGDSPLHF
TRBJ2-5 | 15 | TRBV14 | NA | TGTGCCAGCAGCCAAGGGGAGGCCTATCTAGAGACCCAGTACTTC | CASSQGEAYLETQYF
TRBJ1-6 | 15 | TRBV5-6 | NA | TGTGCCAGCAGCTTTGGCGACAGATGGAATTCACCCCTCCACTTT | CASSFGDRWNSPLHF
TRBJ1-4 | 13 | TRBV27 | NA | TGTGCCAGCAGCCGCGAAACTAATGAAAAACTGTTTTTT | CASSRETNEKLFF
TRBJ2-7 | 12 | TRBV7-2 | NA | TGTGCCAGCAGCACCAGCTCCTACGAGCAGTACTTC | CASSTSSYEQYF
TRBJ1-1 | 13 | TRBV30 | NA | TGTGCCTGGACCAGGGATGCGAACACTGAAGCTTTCTTT | CAWTRDANTEAFF
TRBJ2-6 | 17 | TRBV5-6 | TRBD2 | TGTGCCAGCAGCTCGGCCGGGACTAGAGCTGGGGCCAACGTCCTGACTTTC | CASSSAGTRAGANVLTF
TRBJ2-1 | 18 | TRBV13 | TRBD2 | TGTGCCAGCAGCTTAGGCAGACTGAAGCGGGGGTCCTACAATGAGCAGTTCTTC | CASSLGRLKRGSYNEQFF
TRBJ2-5 | 18 | TRBV2 | TRBD2 | TGTGCCAGCAGTGACGACCGCCCTAGACTAGCGGGTCAAGAGACCCAGTACTTC | CASSDDRPRLAGQETQYF